This T cell receptor (beta chain) emerged from a study of blood T cell repertoires in COVID-19. Study-wide background: The cDNA or gDNA used as material had been derived from T cells, B-cell-depleted T cells, or PBMCs.

The CDR3 consists of 16 residues. Germline V gene data show CDR1 as SGHTA and CDR2 as FQGNSA. The J segment lost 6 bases and the V segment lost 7 bases, leaving 12 bases of the junction unmatched. The study drew participants aged about 18 to 90 years from some 23 US areas. Participants classified as exposed had met a COVID-19 case within 2 weeks before study entry. As processed by the authors: Cell counts per sample came from amplifying reference gene primers. Repertoires were generated with immunoSEQ multiplex PCR, while TCRdb's copy carries only in-frame clones and drops some. V and J calls and clone size are given by that table; D and trimming were obtained from the DNA. The sample carries about 180,000 clones, over 70% recorded once.

Sequencing used PBMCs or T cells enriched from blood (not recorded which). V usage is TRBV7-2 and J usage is TRBJ1-4, with 9 bases matching TRBD1. This clonotype was sampled from a man aged 55-75 years who had been exposed to COVID-19. Written as DNA, the CDR3 is TGTGCCAGCACCCCAGCCGGGGGACAGGGTTATGAAAAACTGTTTTTT. Encoded protein: CASTPAGGQGYEKLFF. Full variable domain (rest looked up from reference TRBV7-2 and TRBJ1-4): GAGVSQSPSNKVTEKGKDVELRCDPISGHTALYWYRQSLGQGLEFLIYFQGNSAPDKSGLPSDRFSAERTGGSVSTLTIQRTQQEDSAVYLCASTPAGGQGYEKLFFGSGTQLSVL.